Below, 27 T cell receptor beta chains from the same sample are listed, as sequenced in a study of graft-versus-host responses after intestinal transplantation (dated by TCRdb to the early 2020s). To prepare the library, the immunoSEQ multiplex PCR assay was applied. As stored in TCRdb, this immuneACCESS dataset retains in-frame rearrangements with V and J assigned. A fraction of the clones does not appear; measured against another copy, unresolved V genes explain less than half of the discrepancy, and the remainder lacks a known reason. The sample contains some 120,000 clones, 85% to 95% of them found a single time. The ten biggest clones cover around 0.16% of the sample. The time point label of this sample denotes: cells obtained before transplantation from donor or recipient. No antigen is known for these receptors. This material consisted of unstimulated CD4+ T cells sorted from spleen or lymph node cells, taken before intestinal transplant. The receptors were gathered from a human donor who received an intestinal transplant.

In DNA form, the CDR3 reads TGTGCCAGCAGCTTAGCCCCAGGGGGGGAGCCCTACACCTTC. As protein: CASSLAPGGEPYTF. The J gene is TRBJ1-2, the V gene TRBV7-6; 7 bases map to TRBD1. The CDR3 sequence is 14 residues long. Germline lookup yields CDR1 SGHVS and CDR2 FNYEAQ. Germline trimming cut 0 bases from V and 10 bases from J; bases unmatched to any gene: 8.

This clone appeared a few times. V usage is TRBV5-8 and J usage is TRBJ2-1; no definite D call. CDR1 is SGHTS and CDR2 is YDEGEE in the germline V gene. This CDR3 comprises 11 residues. V was shortened by 7 bases and J by 2 bases, with 4 bases between the two germline ends. Here the CDR3 DNA reads TGTGCCAGCGCAACCTACAATGAGCAGTTCTTC. This encodes CASATYNEQFF.

The rearrangement uses TRBV19 and TRBJ1-5, with 8 bases identical to TRBD1. Trimming took 10 bases from V and 1 from J; bases not matched to a gene: 6. Germline V CDR1 and CDR2: LNHDA, SQIVND (reference sequence). This CDR3 is 14 amino acids long. CDR3 in DNA: TGTGCCACCAGGGACAGGAGGAGCAATCAGCCCCAGCATTTT. Residues: CATRDRRSNQPQHF.

V is TRBV27 and J is TRBJ1-1; 7 nucleotides match TRBD1. Unmatched junction bases numbered 12, after V lost 8 bases and J lost 6 bases. The germline V gene has CDR1 MNHEY and CDR2 SMNVEV (reference sequence). The CDR3 consists of 14 residues. The CDR3 sequence: CASRTTGTSSEAFF. CDR3 in DNA: TGTGCCAGCCGTACGACAGGGACCTCCTCTGAAGCTTTCTTT.

This clone was recorded once. The chain has TRBV6-5 and TRBJ2-7, with TRBD1 matching over 8 bases. The CDR3 spans 15 residues. The V segment lost 5 bases and the J segment 0 bases; nucleotides outside the gene matches: 6. CDR1 is MNHEY, CDR2 SVGAGI, per germline. The chain's CDR3 is CASSGGQGSSYEQYF. CDR3 in DNA: TGTGCCAGCAGTGGAGGACAGGGAAGCTCCTACGAGCAGTACTTC.

The genes are TRBV18 and TRBJ2-7; D is ambiguous. The CDR3 sequence is 11 residues long. Germline lookup yields CDR1 KGHSH and CDR2 LQKENI. The germline V and J ends were trimmed by 5 bases and 5 bases, with 7 bases remaining between them. The CDR3 reads CASSKTDEQYF. CDR3 in DNA: TGTGCCAGCTCAAAAACGGACGAGCAGTACTTC.

The CDR3 DNA sequence: TGTGCCAGCAGTTGGCTCGAGACCCAGTACTTC. Translated, it gives CASSWLETQYF. V is TRBV2 and J is TRBJ2-5; no definite D call. V was pared by 5 bases and J by 5 bases, with 6 bases between. Germline V gives CDR1 SNHLY, CDR2 FYNNEI. This CDR3 contains 11 residues.

The chain is built from TRBV21-1 and TRBJ2-3; the D call TRBD1 from the table was never checked on the DNA. TRBV21-1 is labeled a pseudogene. The CDR3 runs to 17 residues. The CDR3 DNA reads as TGTGCCAGCAGCAAAGCCCCCGAGGGGGATCGTACAGATACGCAGTATTTT. This gives the protein CASSKAPEGDRTDTQYF.

The rearrangement links TRBV18 to TRBJ1-5, with 7 bases that match TRBD1. The V gene's germline CDR1 is KGHSH and CDR2 LQKENI. The CDR3 loop spans 18 amino acids. Germline trimming cut 3 bases from V and 2 bases from J; bases unmatched to any gene: 13. Here the CDR3 reads CASSPPGQRIGGNQPQHF. CDR3 coding DNA: TGTGCCAGCTCACCTCCGGGACAGCGGATAGGTGGCAATCAGCCCCAGCATTTT.

V and J are TRBV2 and TRBJ1-6; D is perhaps TRBD1 (6 bases). This CDR3 has 15 amino acids. Germline V gene lookup returns CDR1 SNHLY and CDR2 FYNNEI. Trimming took 6 bases from V and 3 from J, leaving 12 bases between them. CDR3 loop: CASSTRGFYNSPLHF. CDR3 bases: TGTGCCAGCAGCACCAGGGGTTTCTATAATTCACCCCTCCACTTT.

The chain uses TRBV19 and TRBJ2-1, with 14 bases matching TRBD2. V lost 4 bases and J lost 7; bases outside the gene matches: 3. CDR3 size: 15 residues. Germline-derived CDR1 and CDR2 are LNHDA and SQIVND (reference sequence). CDR3 nucleotide sequence: TGTGCCAGTAGTAGACTAGCGGGGGGGCCAAATGAGCAGTTCTTC. It specifies CASSRLAGGPNEQFF.

This clone came up once. The chain combines TRBV7-2 with TRBJ1-1; 9 positions match TRBD1. The CDR3 spans 14 residues. V shed 4 bases and J 6 bases; nucleotides not matched to a gene: 6. The germline gives CDR1 SGHTA, CDR2 FQGNSA. This chain's CDR3 is CASSSTGGFAEAFF. CDR3 DNA: TGTGCCAGCAGCTCCACAGGGGGCTTCGCTGAAGCTTTCTTT.

The chain recombines TRBV19 with TRBJ1-6, with D possibly matching TRBD1 (5 bases). Trimming took off 3 bases at V and 5 bases at J, with 14 bases between the two ends. Germline CDR1 reads LNHDA; CDR2 reads SQIVND (reference sequence). This CDR3 contains 16 residues. The CDR3 DNA sequence: TGTGCCAGTAGTATTGCTCGGGGGTACAATAATTCACCCCTCCACTTT. This translates into CASSIARGYNNSPLHF.

In the case of this clone: This specimen includes other DNA sequences encoding the same CDR3. This chain uses TRBV5-6 with TRBJ1-3; D is ambiguous. V lost 7 bases and J lost 4, with 18 bases in between. Germline V lookup: CDR1 SGHDT, CDR2 YYEEEE. CDR3 size: 15 residues. The DNA of the CDR3 is TGTGCCAGCTCAGTCCGGGTTCTTTTGGGAAACACCATATATTTT. Its translation: CASSVRVLLGNTIYF.

This chain joins TRBV6-6 and TRBJ2-5; 8 positions match TRBD2. The CDR3 has 16 residues. CDR1 MNHNY and CDR2 SVGAGI come from the germline V gene (reference sequence). Germline trimming cut 4 bases from V and 2 bases from J; bases unmatched to any gene: 9. Here the CDR3 reads CASSWNGGAIQETQYF. The DNA of the CDR3 is TGTGCCAGCAGTTGGAACGGGGGGGCTATTCAAGAGACCCAGTACTTC.

The chain carries TRBV18 and TRBJ2-5, with 7 bases aligning to TRBD1. Germline V CDR1 and CDR2: KGHSH, LQKENI. Trimming cost V 2 bases and J 8 bases; bases outside gene matches: 8. This CDR3 spans 14 amino acids. CDR3 in DNA: TGTGCCAGCTCACCAAGAACGACAGGGACAACCCAGTACTTC. Translated, it gives CASSPRTTGTTQYF.

V and J are TRBV2 and TRBJ2-1; a possible D gene is TRBD2 (6 bases). Per the germline V gene, CDR1 is SNHLY and CDR2 is FYNNEI. This CDR3 has 16 amino acids. Trimming removed 6 bases at V and 8 bases at J, with 23 bases between. CDR3 amino acids: CASRSLKVFGGHEQFF. The CDR3 nucleotides read TGTGCCAGCAGATCCCTCAAAGTCTTCGGGGGACATGAGCAGTTCTTC.

The V and J genes are TRBV19 and TRBJ1-2; a weak D match, TRBD1 (5 bases). Germline CDR1 reads LNHDA; CDR2 reads SQIVND (reference sequence). V gave up 5 bases and J gave up 3 bases, with 16 bases separating them. CDR3 length: 15 residues. The CDR3 sequence: CASSGRGLGDYGYTF. The CDR3 coding sequence is TGTGCCAGTAGTGGTCGCGGACTGGGGGACTATGGCTACACCTTC.

The rearrangement joins TRBV6-5 to TRBJ1-4; possible D gene TRBD1, 5 bases. This CDR3 spans 13 amino acids. The germline V and J ends were trimmed by 8 bases and 5 bases, with 12 bases remaining between them. Germline lookup yields CDR1 MNHEY and CDR2 SVGAGI. The CDR3 region is CASQGNSNEKLFF. The CDR3 DNA is TGTGCCAGCCAGGGAAACAGCAATGAAAAACTGTTTTTT.

This rearrangement joins TRBV11-2 to TRBJ2-7; 8 bases fit TRBD2. V dropped 6 bases and J dropped 3; count of bases not matched to a gene: 7. CDR3 size: 14 residues. CDR1 is SGHAT, CDR2 FQNNGV, per germline. CDR3 protein: CASRSTGGYYEQYF. CDR3 DNA: TGTGCCAGCAGGTCCACGGGGGGGTACTACGAGCAGTACTTC. The variable domain in full, with the rest retrieved from reference TRBV11-2 and TRBJ2-7, is EAGVAQSPRYKIIEKRQSVAFWCNPISGHATLYWYQQILGQGPKLLIQFQNNGVVDDSQLPKDRFSAERLKGVDSTLKIQPAKLEDSAVYLCASRSTGGYYEQYFGPGTRLTVT.

The CDR3: CASSLGGKGTYEQYF. CDR3 nucleotides: TGTGCCAGCAGCTTGGGAGGTAAGGGAACCTACGAGCAGTACTTC. This sequence joins TRBV5-4 and TRBJ2-7; D is unresolved. CDR1 and CDR2 from the germline V gene are SGHNT and YYREEE (reference sequence). The CDR3 runs to 15 residues. With 0 bases removed from V and 2 bases from J, the gap between germline ends came to 12 bases.

The J gene is TRBJ1-2, the V gene TRBV9, with 7 positions matching TRBD1. Trimming took 0 bases from V and 3 from J; bases not matched to a gene: 5. CDR1 is SGDLS, CDR2 YYNGEE, per germline. The CDR3 is 15 residues long. The CDR3 is CASSVDNRGYYGYTF. DNA of the CDR3: TGTGCCAGCAGCGTAGATAACAGGGGTTACTATGGCTACACCTTC.

This clone was observed a few times. The rearrangement uses TRBV5-6 and TRBJ1-5; D may be TRBD1 (5 bases). From germline, CDR1 is SGHDT and CDR2 YYEEEE. The CDR3 loop spans 13 amino acids. Trimming took 4 bases from V and 5 from J, leaving 10 bases between them. CDR3 residues: CASSAGGYQPQHF. DNA for the CDR3: TGTGCCAGCAGCGCGGGGGGTTATCAGCCCCAGCATTTT.

The chain has TRBV20-1 and TRBJ2-1; no clear D. This CDR3 comprises 9 residues. The germline V gene has CDR1 DFQATT and CDR2 SNEGSKA (reference sequence). The V and J ends lost 3 bases and 10 bases respectively, with 4 bases between them. CDR3 loop: CSASREQFF. In nucleotides, the CDR3 is TGCAGTGCTAGTCGGGAGCAGTTCTTC.

The chain has TRBV7-6 and TRBJ1-1; a possible D gene is TRBD1 (5 bases). CDR3 length: 14 amino acids. Germline V gives CDR1 SGHVS, CDR2 FNYEAQ. V lost 4 bases to trimming and J lost 4 bases, with 13 bases between them. The CDR3 DNA reads TGTGCCAGCAGCTCCCCTTCGACAGTCACTGAAGCTTTCTTT. Translating gives CASSSPSTVTEAFF.

The chain employs TRBV7-8 and TRBJ2-5; 10 bases are shared with TRBD2. Per germline, CDR1 SGHVS and CDR2 FQNEAQ. The CDR3 length is 16 residues. V shed 4 bases, J shed 2 bases, and the junction held 7 bases outside the gene matches. The CDR3 protein is CASSSPGLAVQETQYF. CDR3 bases: TGTGCCAGCAGCTCCCCCGGACTAGCGGTACAAGAGACCCAGTACTTC.

The V call is TRBV2, the J call TRBJ1-1; D gene ambiguous. CDR3 length: 13 residues. V was pared by 4 bases and J by 4 bases, with 10 bases between. In germline, CDR1 is SNHLY, CDR2 FYNNEI. This CDR3 reads CASSAGPSTEAFF. Written as DNA, the CDR3 is TGTGCCAGCAGTGCCGGACCGTCCACTGAAGCTTTCTTT.